Listed here is a single T cell receptor (beta chain). Antigen unknown. Time point specified: week 5, during vaccination. In every dose of vaccine, 300 ug of mutant IDH1 20-mer peptide was given alongside topical imiquimod. Tumors from donors were new WHO grade 3 or 4 IDH1-mutant astrocytomas with ATRX loss. This table comes from immunoSEQ multiplex PCR, and its TCRdb copy is limited to in-frame clones, with some not included. The table has 35,000 or so clones, approximately 83% seen once; the top ten hold about 24%. The CDR3 runs to 14 residues. The germline V gene has CDR1 SGHDT and CDR2 YYEEEE. V dropped 1 base and J dropped 3 bases, with 8 bases sitting between them. This specimen belongs to a study of a mutant IDH1 vaccine in newly diagnosed glioma. Study background: Patients previously underwent radiotherapy, temozolomide, or both, and most underwent both.

Broader study findings: Apparently, pseudoprogression bore no relation to changes among the top peripheral T cell clonotypes.

The source of this sequence is a man aged 30 to 45 with glioma. This chain links TRBV5-6 with TRBJ1-5; D unclear. The sequenced sample was PBMCs, obtained from a glioma patient whose treatment included an IDH1 peptide vaccine. Written as DNA, the CDR3 is TGTGCCAGCAGCTTGAGGCACCCCAATCAGCCCCAGCATTTT. The encoded protein is CASSLRHPNQPQHF. Supplemented by reference TRBV5-6 and TRBJ1-5, the full variable domain reads DAGVTQSPTHLIKTRGQQVTLRCSPKSGHDTVSWYQQALGQGPQFIFQYYEEEERQRGNFPDRFSGHQFPNYSSELNVNALLLGDSALYLCASSLRHPNQPQHFGDGTRLSIL.